The 5 T cell receptor beta chains given below trace back to one sample, sequenced in a study of cytomegalovirus exposure and HLA in healthy donors. The PCR ran on 60 Vbeta and 13 Jbeta primers. Clones were sequenced by immunoSEQ multiplex PCR, and TCRdb holds only the in-frame ones, with some missing. This table has over 100,000 clones, about 9.1% appearing once. The sequenced sample consisted of PBMCs. The receptors come from a woman aged 40 to 50 in good health and CMV-seropositive.

This clone was picked up a small number of times. V is TRBV9 and J is TRBJ1-2, with 9 bases lining up with TRBD1. V lost 4 bases, J lost 4 bases, and 5 bases stayed unmatched. The CDR3 is made up of 14 amino acids. Germline lookup yields CDR1 SGDLS and CDR2 YYNGEE. CDR3 nucleotide sequence: TGTGCCAGCAGCCCCGGACAGGGGATCTATGGCTACACCTTC. It yields the protein CASSPGQGIYGYTF.

The rearrangement links TRBV9 to TRBJ2-2; D is possibly TRBD2 (7 bases). V lost 3 bases and J lost 7, with 13 bases in between. Germline V gene sequence: CDR1 SGDLS, CDR2 YYNGEE. The CDR3 sequence is 14 residues long. The CDR3 sequence is CASSGGGLFGELFF. DNA for the CDR3: TGTGCCAGCAGCGGGGGGGGGCTTTTCGGGGAGCTGTTTTTT.

V is TRBV2 and J is TRBJ2-1; D is possibly TRBD2 (5 bases). The CDR3 is 16 amino acids. Per germline, CDR1 SNHLY and CDR2 FYNNEI. V gave up 5 bases and J gave up 4 bases, with 18 bases separating them. CDR3 in DNA: TGTGCCAGCAGTCTCGCTCCAGGACTTATTTACAATGAGCAGTTCTTC. Translation: CASSLAPGLIYNEQFF.

V usage is TRBV5-1 and J usage is TRBJ2-2, with D possibly TRBD2 on 6 matching bases. Trimming stripped 2 bases from V and 1 base from J, with 6 bases between. The CDR3 contains 14 residues. From germline, CDR1 is SGHRS and CDR2 YFSETQ. The CDR3 region has the DNA TGCGCCAGCAGCTTAGCGGGGAACACCGGGGAGCTGTTTTTT. Amino acid sequence: CASSLAGNTGELFF.

The rearrangement links TRBV6-1 to TRBJ1-1; a weak D match, TRBD1 (5 bases). Per the germline V gene, CDR1 is MNHNS and CDR2 is SASEGT. Trimming removed 6 bases at V and 3 bases at J, with 11 bases between. The CDR3 is made up of 13 amino acids. In DNA form, the CDR3 reads TGTGCCAGCAGACATGGACAAGACACTGAAGCTTTCTTT. It translates to CASRHGQDTEAFF.